This TCR beta chain appears in the sequencing data of a study of blood T cell repertoires in COVID-19. Per the germline V gene, CDR1 is SGHDT and CDR2 is YYEEEE. The V gene lost 2 bases and the J gene lost 5 bases, with 11 bases spanning the gap. The CDR3 has 14 residues. Produced via immunoSEQ multiplex PCR; TCRdb's table is partial and in-frame only. The data hold 40,000 to 50,000 clones, with around 91% observed a single time. The rearrangement links TRBV5-6 to TRBJ2-1, with D perhaps TRBD1 (5 bases). This TCR derives from a young man with active or convalescent COVID-19. Material: peripheral blood. In DNA form, the CDR3 reads TGTGCCAGCAGCTTTTTGGACACCGACAATGAGCAGTTCTTC. This codes for CASSFLDTDNEQFF. Filled out from reference TRBV5-6 and TRBJ2-1, the complete variable domain reads DAGVTQSPTHLIKTRGQQVTLRCSPKSGHDTVSWYQQALGQGPQFIFQYYEEEERQRGNFPDRFSGHQFPNYSSELNVNALLLGDSALYLCASSFLDTDNEQFFGPGTRLTVL.